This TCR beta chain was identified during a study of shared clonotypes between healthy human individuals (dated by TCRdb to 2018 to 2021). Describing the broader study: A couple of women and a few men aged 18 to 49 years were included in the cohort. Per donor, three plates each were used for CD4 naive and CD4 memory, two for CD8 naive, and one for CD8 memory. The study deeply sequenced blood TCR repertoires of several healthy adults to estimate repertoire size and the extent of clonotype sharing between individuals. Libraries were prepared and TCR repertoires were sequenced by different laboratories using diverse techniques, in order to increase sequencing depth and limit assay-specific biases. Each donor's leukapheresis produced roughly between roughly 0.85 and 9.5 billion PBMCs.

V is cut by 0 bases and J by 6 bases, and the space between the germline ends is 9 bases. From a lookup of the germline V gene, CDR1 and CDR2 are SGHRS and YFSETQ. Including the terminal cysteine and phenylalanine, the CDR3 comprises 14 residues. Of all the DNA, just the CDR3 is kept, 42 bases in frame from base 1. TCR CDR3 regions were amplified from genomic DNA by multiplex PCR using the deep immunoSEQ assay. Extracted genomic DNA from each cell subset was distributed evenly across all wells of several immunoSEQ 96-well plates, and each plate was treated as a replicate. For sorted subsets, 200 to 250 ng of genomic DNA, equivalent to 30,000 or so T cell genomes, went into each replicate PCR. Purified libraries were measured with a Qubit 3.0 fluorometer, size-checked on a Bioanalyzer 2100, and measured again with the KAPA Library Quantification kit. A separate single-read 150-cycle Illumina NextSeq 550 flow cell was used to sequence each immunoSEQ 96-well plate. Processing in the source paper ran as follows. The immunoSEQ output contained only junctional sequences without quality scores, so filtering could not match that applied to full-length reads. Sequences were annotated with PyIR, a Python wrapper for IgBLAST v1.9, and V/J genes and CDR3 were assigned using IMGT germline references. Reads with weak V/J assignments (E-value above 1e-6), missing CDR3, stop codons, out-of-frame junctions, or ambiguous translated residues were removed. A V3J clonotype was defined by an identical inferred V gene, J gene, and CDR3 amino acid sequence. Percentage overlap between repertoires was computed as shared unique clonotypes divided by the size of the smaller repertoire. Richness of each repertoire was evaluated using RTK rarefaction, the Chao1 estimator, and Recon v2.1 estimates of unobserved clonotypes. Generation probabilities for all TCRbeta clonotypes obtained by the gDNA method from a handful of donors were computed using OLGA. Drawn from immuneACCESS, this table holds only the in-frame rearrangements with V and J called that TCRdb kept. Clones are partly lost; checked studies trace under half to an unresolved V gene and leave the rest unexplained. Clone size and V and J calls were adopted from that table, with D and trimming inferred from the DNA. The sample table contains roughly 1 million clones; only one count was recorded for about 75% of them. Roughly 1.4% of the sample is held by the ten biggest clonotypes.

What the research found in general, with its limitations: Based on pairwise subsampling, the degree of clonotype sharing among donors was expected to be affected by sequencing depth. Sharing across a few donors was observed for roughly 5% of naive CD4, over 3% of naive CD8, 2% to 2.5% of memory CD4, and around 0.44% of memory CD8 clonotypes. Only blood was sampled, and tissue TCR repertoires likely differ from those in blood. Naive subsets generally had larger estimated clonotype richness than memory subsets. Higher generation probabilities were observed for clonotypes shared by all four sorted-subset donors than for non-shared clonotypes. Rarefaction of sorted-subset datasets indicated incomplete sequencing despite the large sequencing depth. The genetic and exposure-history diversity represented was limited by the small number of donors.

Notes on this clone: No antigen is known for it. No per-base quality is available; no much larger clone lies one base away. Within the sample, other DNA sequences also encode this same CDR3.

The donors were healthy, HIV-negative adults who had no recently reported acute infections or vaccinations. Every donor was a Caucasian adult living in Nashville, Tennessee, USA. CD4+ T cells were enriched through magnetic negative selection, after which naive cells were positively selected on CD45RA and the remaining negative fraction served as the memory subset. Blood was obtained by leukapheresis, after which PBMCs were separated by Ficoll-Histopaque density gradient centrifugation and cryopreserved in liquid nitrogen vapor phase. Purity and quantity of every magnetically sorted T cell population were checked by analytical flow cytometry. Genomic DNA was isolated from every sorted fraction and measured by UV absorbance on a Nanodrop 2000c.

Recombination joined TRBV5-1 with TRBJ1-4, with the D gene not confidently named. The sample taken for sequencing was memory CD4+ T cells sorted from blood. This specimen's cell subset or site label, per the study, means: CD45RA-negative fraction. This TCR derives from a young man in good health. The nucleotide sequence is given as TGCGCCAGCAGCTTGGAGGGTAGAGATGAAAAACTGTTTTTT. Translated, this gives CASSLEGRDEKLFF.